Shown below are 10 T cell receptor beta chains from a single sample sequenced in a study of cytomegalovirus exposure and HLA in healthy donors. Both 60 Vbeta primers and 13 Jbeta primers went into the PCR. The protocol was immunoSEQ multiplex PCR, while the TCRdb copy is restricted to in-frame clones and leaves out a portion. The sample records around 190,000 clones, roughly four fifths being singletons. What was sequenced was PBMCs. The receptors stem from a woman aged 25 to 39 in good health and CMV-seropositive.

The chain links TRBV5-1 to TRBJ2-4; the D gene is possibly TRBD2 (6 bases). Trimming pared 0 bases from V and 1 base from J, leaving 8 bases between. The CDR3 is 15 residues long. Germline CDR1 SGHRS, CDR2 YFSETQ. CDR3 sequence (DNA): TGCGCCAGCAGCTTGGGGGGGGTGGCCAAAAACATTCAGTACTTC. Its protein product is CASSLGGVAKNIQYF.

This clone turned up a few times. The CDR3: CASSQDRTGDEKLFF. Here the CDR3 DNA reads TGCGCCAGCAGCCAAGATCGGACTGGAGATGAAAAACTGTTTTTT. J is TRBJ1-4 and V is TRBV4-1; D unclear. Trimming stripped 0 bases from V and 6 bases from J, with 11 bases between. This CDR3 region has 15 residues. The V gene's germline CDR1 is MGHRA and CDR2 YSYEKL.

The CDR3 coding sequence is TGTGCCAGCAGTGCCTCAAGCGGTGGGGGGAATCAGCCCCAGCATTTT. Translation: CASSASSGGGNQPQHF. The chain couples TRBV6-1 to TRBJ1-5, with a tentative D call TRBD1 (5 bases). The germline V and J ends were trimmed by 4 bases and 4 bases, with 17 bases remaining between them. The length of the CDR3 is 16 residues. From germline, CDR1 is MNHNS and CDR2 SASEGT.

The rearrangement joins TRBV5-1 to TRBJ1-1, with D possibly being TRBD1 (5 bases). The V gene's germline CDR1 is SGHRS and CDR2 YFSETQ. The V end was cut by 1 base, the J end by 1 base, with 11 bases between. The CDR3 sequence is 15 residues long. The CDR3 loop is CASSLMGGANTEAFF. The CDR3, as DNA: TGCGCCAGCAGCTTGATGGGAGGGGCGAACACTGAAGCTTTCTTT.

The chain links TRBV7-6 to TRBJ2-1; 7 positions agree with TRBD2. In germline, CDR1 is SGHVS, CDR2 FNYEAQ. Losses at the gene ends were 1 base for V and 0 bases for J; bases not matched to a gene: 9. The CDR3 runs to 18 residues. The CDR3 coding sequence is TGTGCCAGCAGCTTAGAGGCCGTAGCGGGTTCCTCCTACAATGAGCAGTTCTTC. Its translation is CASSLEAVAGSSYNEQFF.

The chain joins TRBV6-6 to TRBJ2-7; D call uncertain. The ends were cut back, 4 bases at V and 0 bases at J, with 4 bases in the middle. Germline CDR1 MNHNY, CDR2 SVGAGI (reference sequence). There are 12 residues in the CDR3. The CDR3 coding sequence is TGTGCCAGCAGTTCCAGCTCCTACGAGCAGTACTTC. This gives the protein CASSSSSYEQYF.

The gene calls are TRBV5-1 and TRBJ2-5; D gene uncertain. V lost 0 bases and J lost 2, with 11 bases in between. CDR3 length: 15 amino acids. The germline gives CDR1 SGHRS, CDR2 YFSETQ. CDR3 nucleotides: TGCGCCAGCAGCTTGGGCGGTGCTTGGCAAGAGACCCAGTACTTC. This gives the protein CASSLGGAWQETQYF.

This chain joins TRBV6-1 and TRBJ2-7, with a tentative D call TRBD1 (6 bases). With 5 bases removed from V and 6 bases from J, the gap between germline ends came to 20 bases. In germline, CDR1 is MNHNS, CDR2 SASEGT. There are 15 residues in the CDR3. CDR3 in amino acids: CASSNPGTRISEQYF. CDR3 sequence (DNA): TGTGCCAGCAGTAATCCCGGGACACGGATAAGCGAGCAGTACTTC.

CDR3 sequence: CASSPTTSVSSYNEQFF. CDR3 nucleotides: TGTGCCAGCAGCCCAACGACTAGCGTGAGCTCCTACAATGAGCAGTTCTTC. The gene calls are TRBV7-9 and TRBJ2-1; TRBD2 agrees at 8 bases. Looked up from germline, CDR1 is SEHNR and CDR2 is FQNEAQ (reference sequence). Trimming at V came to 5 bases and at J to 0 bases, leaving 9 bases not matched to a gene. The length of the CDR3 is 17 residues.

The sample holds one count of this clone. The chain is built from TRBV19 and TRBJ2-1; D may be TRBD2 (6 bases). V was clipped by 4 bases and J by 6 bases, with 10 bases between them. The CDR3 totals 13 residues. Germline V gene lookup returns CDR1 LNHDA and CDR2 SQIVND (reference sequence). The CDR3 sequence: CASSRDSINEQFF. CDR3 nucleotides: TGTGCCAGTAGTAGGGACTCCATCAATGAGCAGTTCTTC.